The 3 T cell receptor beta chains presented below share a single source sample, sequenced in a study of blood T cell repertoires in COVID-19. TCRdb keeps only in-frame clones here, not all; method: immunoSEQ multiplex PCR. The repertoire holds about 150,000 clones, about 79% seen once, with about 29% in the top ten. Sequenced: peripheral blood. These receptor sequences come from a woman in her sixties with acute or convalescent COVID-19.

The CDR3 DNA reads as TGTGCCAGCAGCTTGACGGAGGGAAACACCATATATTTT. Amino acid sequence: CASSLTEGNTIYF. The rearrangement joins TRBV3-1 (or the pseudogene TRBV3-2) to TRBJ1-3; D gene ambiguous. Germline CDR1 is LGHDT and CDR2 is YNNKEL (reference sequence). CDR3 length equals 13 residues. Deletions cut 5 bases from V and 4 bases from J, with 9 bases between.

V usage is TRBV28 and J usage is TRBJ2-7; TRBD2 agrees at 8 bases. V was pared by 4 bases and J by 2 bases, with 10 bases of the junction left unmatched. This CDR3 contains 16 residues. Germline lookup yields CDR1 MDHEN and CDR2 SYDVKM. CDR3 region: CASSSVTSGPTYEQYF. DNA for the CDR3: TGTGCCAGCAGTTCAGTTACTAGCGGACCCACCTACGAGCAGTACTTC.

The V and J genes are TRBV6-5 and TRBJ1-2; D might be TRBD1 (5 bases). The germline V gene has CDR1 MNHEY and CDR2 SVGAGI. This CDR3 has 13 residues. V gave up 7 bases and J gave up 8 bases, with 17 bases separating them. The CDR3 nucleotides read TGTGCCAGCATTCAAGGGACTACCTGGGGCTACACCTTC. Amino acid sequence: CASIQGTTWGYTF.